This T cell receptor beta chain is from a study of long-term antiretroviral therapy in people with HIV (dated by TCRdb to between 2021 and 2024). Broadly, across the study: The earliest samples were collected about a decade before the 2015 WHO recommendation for immediate ART, when ART was typically delayed until CD4 counts fell. A retrospective serial study tested whether changes in peripheral blood TRB repertoire composition and diversity were associated with ART initiation and durable HIV suppression. The cohort contributed roughly 200 cryopreserved PBMC samples from about 29 adults with confirmed HIV infection, collected serially over a mean of about 6 years (range 1-12). About 35% of the 30 participants with HIV were female. No cross-contamination during QIAcube processing was shown when test extractions of a monoclonal T-cell line were performed alongside about 33 polyclonal samples. The paper as a whole reports these results and caveats: The samples were dated from about 2003 to 2018, and the ART regimens that were used may be less effective than current ART regimens. Expanded TRB clones identified before ART initiation dominated the repertoire at all time points, although this dominance fluctuated and declined in many PLHIV after ART. Inferences about post-ART repertoire changes are limited because no data were available on ART adherence, viral resistance or therapy changes. Owing to limited PBMC availability, only the TCR beta chain was sequenced, without alpha chain pairing. Because pre-ART samples had limited cell numbers, profiling was done on unsorted PBMC rather than on sorted CD4+ and CD8+ T cells. Starting ART was linked to a significant rise in TRB diversity, yet even with long-term ART the diversity remained significantly lower than in transplant donor controls. Narrower CDR3 length ranges were observed in HIV repertoires than in controls, and an antigen-experienced repertoire with only a slight naive shift after ART was suggested by the network structure.

This clone appeared a few times. Its antigen has not been determined. No qualities accompany the bases; no much larger clone lies one base away. The immunoSEQ hsTCRB v3.0 assay was used at survey level resolution to sequence the TRB variable region. A depth of roughly 40,000-55,000 T-cell genomes per sample was targeted for TRB sequencing. Pooled TRB libraries were sequenced on an Illumina MiSeq with a v3 150-cycle kit. Concerning the study's data processing: Analysis of repertoires was carried out in R inside a reproducible Nextflow workflow spanning QC, data transformation and analysis. Custom analyses were implemented in LymphoSeq2, an R package for AIRR-Seq data exploration. Several samples that yielded fewer than 5000 total TRB sequences were excluded, so that more than 150 HIV repertoires were analyzed. Of the roughly 180 retained HIV repertoires, 59 were collected before and roughly 130 after ART initiation. Repertoires were downsampled to 5000 TRB nucleotide sequences, and summary statistics were averaged over 100 downsampling iterations. The analysis kept only TRB sequences whose CDR3 regions were at least seven amino acids long. Diversity was measured with a Shannon entropy-derived clonality score and the Gini coefficient. In the repertoire networks, any two of the top 5000 CDR3 amino acid sequences were connected whenever the two sequences differed by an edit distance of one. For TRB CDR3 amino acid sequences, antigen specificity groups and MHC restriction were predicted with GLIPH2. To flag known associations with CMV, EBV, HIV or tissue antigens, CDR3 amino acid sequences were compared against VDJdb and McPAS-TCR. Pre-ART, post-ART and control groups were compared with Wilcoxon signed-rank tests and Holm-Bonferroni correction. As stored in TCRdb, this immuneACCESS dataset retains in-frame rearrangements with V and J assigned. A fraction of the clones does not appear; measured against another copy, unresolved V genes explain less than half of the discrepancy, and the remainder lacks a known reason. For V, J and clone size, that table is used; D and trimming come from the DNA. This sample comprises 20,000 to 30,000 clones, 85% of them detected only once. About 9.2% of the sample rests with the top ten.

To be included, a participant needed at least one PBMC sample from before ART initiation plus at least two post-ART samples. All participants with HIV were treated in the United States of America. Before DNA extraction, cryopreserved samples containing about 0.95-10 million PBMC were thawed and washed. At the time of the earliest PBMC sample, participants with HIV were aged between about 20 and 55 years. PBMC samples were contributed by each participant from 1-4 timepoints before ART initiation and 2-8 timepoints after ART initiation, with a median of 7 samples. Serial HIV viral load, CD4+ T-cell count, ART history and demographic data were obtained for every participant. Using a Qiagen kit on a QIAcube, genomic DNA was extracted from unsorted PBMC, with samples processed in batches of 12. V is cut back by 1 base and J by 11 bases, with 16 bases in the junction unmatched. CDR1 and CDR2, looked up from the germline V gene, are SNHLY and FYNNEI. The CDR3, cysteine through phenylalanine, is 16 amino acids long. Only CDR3 DNA remains: 48 bases, in frame from the first base.

This receptor chain uses TRBV2 and TRBJ1-1; 7 middle bases align to TRBD1. The sample consisted of unsorted PBMCs, taken 2.3 years after starting antiretroviral therapy. The source of this sequence is a man aged 40-49 years with HIV. The nucleotide sequence reads as follows: TGTGCCAGCAGTGAAGGCCATACAGGGGCCCGGATAGGGGCTTTCTTT. It translates as CASSEGHTGARIGAFF. The full variable domain, completed from the reference TRBV2 and TRBJ1-1 proteins outside the CDR3, reads EPEVTQTPSHQVTQMGQEVILRCVPISNHLYFYWYRQILGQKVEFLVSFYNNEISEKSEIFDDQFSVERPDGSNFTLKIRSTKLEDSAMYFCASSEGHTGARIGAFFGQGTRLTVV.